A single sample gave rise to the 20 T cell receptor beta chains below, sequenced in a study of T cell changes during pregnancy in multiple sclerosis (dated by TCRdb to about 2019). The method was the immunoSEQ multiplex PCR assay. The table was pulled from immuneACCESS by TCRdb, which kept in-frame rearrangements only. Such tables lose some clones; where checked, under half of the loss comes from unresolved V genes, and the rest has no known cause. Counted in this sample were around 38,000 clones; about 92% of them appeared once. The ten largest clones take up 5% to 6% of the sample. Material: CD8+ T cells from peripheral blood mononuclear cells, obtained in the third trimester of pregnancy. These receptors were taken from a female donor with multiple sclerosis, enrolled in a pregnancy study.

Points on this clone: The junction differs from germline at one of its ends, possibly a read error. The rearrangement joins TRBV29-1 to TRBJ1-3, with D possibly being TRBD1 (6 bases). The V gene's germline CDR1 is SQVTM and CDR2 ANQGSEA. This CDR3 spans 15 amino acids. The CDR3 DNA follows: TGCAGCGTGGAAGGGACACCGCGCTCTGGAAACACCATATATTTT. Its protein product is CSVEGTPRSGNTIYF.

The gene calls are TRBV4-3 and TRBJ2-7; 8 bases align to TRBD1. In germline, CDR1 is LGHNA, CDR2 YSLEER. V shed 4 bases and J 5 bases; nucleotides not matched to a gene: 10. The CDR3 totals 15 residues. The CDR3 coding sequence is TGCGCCAGCAGCCGCGGACAGGGTATCATCCACGAGCAGTACTTC. Translation gives CASSRGQGIIHEQYF.

The V gene is TRBV5-4, the J gene TRBJ2-6, with 7 bases aligning to TRBD1. The trim removed 4 bases at V and 6 bases at J, leaving 4 bases unmatched. From germline, CDR1 is SGHNT and CDR2 YYREEE (reference sequence). The CDR3 is made up of 14 amino acids. CDR3 residues: CASSHRGEANVLTF. The DNA of the CDR3 is TGTGCCAGCAGCCACAGGGGAGAGGCCAACGTCCTGACTTTC.

This clone was seen just once. This rearrangement joins TRBV27 to TRBJ2-7; no reliable D call. V gave up 1 base and J gave up 4 bases, with 11 bases separating them. CDR3 length: 14 amino acids. CDR1 and CDR2 from the germline V gene are MNHEY and SMNVEV (reference sequence). Here the CDR3 reads CASSLLQNTYEQYF. The CDR3 nucleotides read TGTGCCAGCAGTTTATTACAGAATACTTACGAGCAGTACTTC.

The chain links TRBV29-1 to TRBJ2-1; D call uncertain. V lost 1 base to trimming and J lost 5 bases, with 6 bases between them. This CDR3 is built from 12 residues. Germline CDR1 and CDR2: SQVTM and ANQGSEA. This chain's CDR3 is CSVEGLNNEQFF. For the CDR3, the DNA is TGCAGCGTTGAAGGGCTGAACAATGAGCAGTTCTTC.

The chain couples TRBV27 to TRBJ2-3, with TRBD2 matching 10 bases. V lost 2 bases and J lost 4; bases outside the gene matches: 0. CDR3 length: 14 amino acids. The germline gives CDR1 MNHEY, CDR2 SMNVEV (reference sequence). The CDR3 DNA reads as TGTGCCAGCAGTTTAGGACTAGCGGCAGATACGCAGTATTTT. Its protein is CASSLGLAADTQYF.

V usage is TRBV6-5 and J usage is TRBJ2-3; 10 bases are a match to TRBD1. CDR1 is MNHEY, CDR2 SVGAGI, per germline. The CDR3 consists of 16 residues. V was pared by 4 bases and J by 5 bases, with 9 bases of the junction left unmatched. CDR3 amino acids: CASSSNPGTGVDTQYF. The CDR3 DNA follows: TGTGCCAGCAGTTCGAACCCCGGGACAGGGGTAGATACGCAGTATTTT.

Comment on this clone: Other DNA variants within this sample encode the same CDR3. The V gene is TRBV4-3, the J gene TRBJ2-7, with 11 positions matching TRBD1. From germline, CDR1 is LGHNA and CDR2 YSLEER. CDR3 length equals 16 residues. Losses at the gene ends were 1 base for V and 4 bases for J; bases not matched to a gene: 6. The CDR3 DNA reads TGCGCCAGCAGCCAAGGCCGGGACAGGGGGGGATACGAGCAGTACTTC. Encoded protein: CASSQGRDRGGYEQYF.

The chain uses TRBV27 and TRBJ2-7; maybe TRBD2 (6 bases). Germline V gene lookup returns CDR1 MNHEY and CDR2 SMNVEV (reference sequence). CDR3 length equals 13 residues. The V end was cut by 3 bases, the J end by 2 bases, with 8 bases between. CDR3 region: CASSFGTPYEQYF. The CDR3 DNA follows: TGTGCCAGCAGTTTTGGGACTCCCTACGAGCAGTACTTC.

By share, this clone counts as medium-sized. The gene calls are TRBV6-4 and TRBJ2-1; 7 bases map to TRBD1. J lost 3 bases, V lost 3 bases, and 5 bases had no gene match. Germline V gives CDR1 MRHNA, CDR2 SNTAGT. This CDR3 contains 15 residues. This CDR3 is CASSEAAGGYNEQFF. CDR3 sequence (DNA): TGTGCCAGCAGTGAGGCGGCAGGGGGCTACAATGAGCAGTTCTTC.

V usage is TRBV13 and J usage is TRBJ1-1; D unresolved. The CDR3 consists of 13 residues. The germline gives CDR1 PRHDT, CDR2 FYEKMQ (reference sequence). Trimming cost V 3 bases and J 8 bases, with 13 bases left between them. CDR3 loop: CASSFMGRTEAFF. In DNA, the CDR3 is TGTGCCAGCAGCTTTATGGGGAGGACGGAAGCTTTCTTT.

The chain employs TRBV7-9 and TRBJ1-1, with a tentative D call TRBD1 (5 bases). The CDR3 is 14 residues long. The germline V gene has CDR1 SEHNR and CDR2 FQNEAQ (reference sequence). V was clipped by 1 base and J by 3 bases, with 9 bases between them. CDR3 region: CASSLGGRDTEAFF. CDR3 coding DNA: TGTGCCAGCAGCTTAGGGGGCAGGGACACTGAAGCTTTCTTT.

The CDR3 region has the DNA TGTGCCAGCAGCCAAGATCCAGGACAGGATAATGAAAAACTGTTTTTT. As protein: CASSQDPGQDNEKLFF. The genes are TRBV4-2 and TRBJ1-4, with TRBD1 matching over 7 bases. The CDR3 has 16 amino acids. V trimming: 0 bases; J trimming: 4 bases; junction bases outside the gene matches: 5. CDR1 is LGHNA and CDR2 is YNFKEQ in the germline V gene.

This chain connects TRBV7-2 to TRBJ2-3, with 9 positions matching TRBD2. Germline V gene sequence: CDR1 SGHTA, CDR2 FQGNSA. Unmatched junction bases numbered 6, after V lost 3 bases and J lost 5 bases. The CDR3 consists of 15 residues. This CDR3 reads CASSLAGGGLDTQYF. The CDR3 DNA reads TGTGCCAGCAGCTTGGCGGGAGGGGGGTTAGATACGCAGTATTTT.

The rearrangement links TRBV4-3 to TRBJ2-7, with 9 nucleotides matching TRBD2. Unmatched junction bases numbered 6, after V lost 0 bases and J lost 0 bases. This CDR3 comprises 17 residues. The germline CDR1 and CDR2 sequences are LGHNA and YSLEER. CDR3 loop: CASSQDWASGNSYEQYF. DNA of the CDR3: TGCGCCAGCAGCCAAGATTGGGCTAGCGGGAACTCCTACGAGCAGTACTTC.

This clone was observed a single time. This chain joins TRBV19 and TRBJ1-1; the match to TRBD1 covers 7 bases. The CDR3 length is 14 residues. Germline V gives CDR1 LNHDA, CDR2 SQIVND (reference sequence). Trimming took 6 bases from V and 4 from J; bases not matched to a gene: 8. In DNA, the CDR3 is TGTGCCAGTAGCCTACAGGGGACCGGCACTGAAGCTTTCTTT. Translation gives CASSLQGTGTEAFF.

As concerns this clone: The germline gene is not matched at one end of the junction; a read error may be the cause. As DNA, the CDR3 is TGTGCCAGCAGTCTTAACCTGACACCAAGGGGAAATTTT. Translation: CASSLNLTPRGNF. The V call is TRBV27, the J call TRBJ1-4; possibly TRBD1 for D (5 bases). This CDR3 is built from 13 residues. The germline V gene encodes CDR1 MNHEY and CDR2 SMNVEV (reference sequence).

This chain joins TRBV10-1 and TRBJ2-2; D is possibly TRBD1 (6 bases). Per the germline V gene, CDR1 is WNHNN and CDR2 is SYGVQD (reference sequence). V gave up 4 bases and J gave up 1 base, with 13 bases separating them. The CDR3 runs 16 residues. CDR3 nucleotides: TGCGCCAGCAGTGGGACGGGACACTTGAACACCGGGGAGCTGTTTTTT. This gives the protein CASSGTGHLNTGELFF.

The rearrangement joins TRBV30 to TRBJ1-5; no firm D call. V lost 3 bases and J lost 4, with 10 bases in between. The CDR3 is 13 residues long. The V gene's germline CDR1 is GTSNPN and CDR2 SVGIG (reference sequence). This CDR3 is CAWRSGGNQPQHF. The CDR3 nucleotides read TGTGCCTGGAGATCGGGAGGGAATCAGCCCCAGCATTTT.

This clone was seen only once. The chain has TRBV19 and TRBJ2-1, with 11 bases fitting TRBD2. CDR3 length: 15 residues. Germline CDR1 LNHDA, CDR2 SQIVND (reference sequence). Unmatched junction bases numbered 3, after V lost 5 bases and J lost 3 bases. This chain's CDR3 is CASSFSGRGYNEQFF. CDR3 DNA sequence: TGTGCCAGTAGTTTTAGCGGGAGGGGCTACAATGAGCAGTTCTTC.